This T cell receptor beta chain was captured in a study of shared clonotypes between healthy human individuals. General study results and limits: Sampling involved blood alone; tissue repertoires likely differ.

Assay used: immunoSEQ multiplex PCR; TCRdb lists only in-frame clones, some missing. The sample gives around 600,000 clones, 95% to 98% of which show up once; more than 0.3% is in the top ten. Naivety among CD8 cells was defined by CD45RO negativity and positive CCR7 selection, thereby excluding terminally differentiated effector memory CD45RA+ cells. Concerning this clone: Its antigen remains unidentified.

J gave up 2 bases and V 6 bases, and 10 bases lay outside the gene matches. Per the germline V gene, CDR1 is MNHEY and CDR2 is SMNVEV (reference sequence). The length of the CDR3 is 15 residues. Sequenced input: naive CD8+ T cells sorted from blood. The TCR sequence derives from a man aged 25-40 years in good health. The rearrangement uses TRBV27 and TRBJ2-7; 7 nucleotides line up with TRBD1. Written as DNA, the CDR3 is TGTGCCAGCAGGACTGGGACAGCCATGACCTACGAGCAGTACTTC. Residues: CASRTGTAMTYEQYF.